Given below is one TCR beta chain in context. An end of the junction does not agree with germline; a read error may underlie this. This entry is derived from a study of T cells after yellow fever vaccination. Germline V lookup: CDR1 SEHNR, CDR2 FQNEAQ (reference sequence). CDR3 length: 14 residues. TCRdb re-analysed the 5' RACE reads in MiXCR, keeping a single row per CDR3 protein. The sample shows under 55,000 distinct CDR3 sequences, approximately 7% of them seen only once. The sample here was CD8+ T cells not binding an NS4B(214-222) dextramer, sorted from PBMCs, taken about 41 days after the first yellow fever vaccination. This chain joins TRBV7-9 and TRBJ2-5, with a tentative D call TRBD2 (6 bases). This clonotype originated in a man between 18 and 35 years old who received the YFV17D yellow fever vaccine. The CDR3 region is CASSPGGNKEIQYF. The CDR3 region has the DNA TGTGCCAGCAGCCCCGGCGGGAATAAAGAGATCCAGTACTTC.